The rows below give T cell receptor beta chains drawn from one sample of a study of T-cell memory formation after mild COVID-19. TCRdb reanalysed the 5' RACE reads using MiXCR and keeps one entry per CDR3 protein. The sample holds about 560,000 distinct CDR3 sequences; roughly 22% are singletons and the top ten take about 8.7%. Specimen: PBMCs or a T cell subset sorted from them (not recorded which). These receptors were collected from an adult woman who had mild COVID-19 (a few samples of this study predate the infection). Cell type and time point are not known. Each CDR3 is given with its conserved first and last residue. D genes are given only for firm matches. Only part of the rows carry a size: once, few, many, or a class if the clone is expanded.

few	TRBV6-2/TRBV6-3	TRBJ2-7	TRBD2	CASGHFRREGLVFEQYF	TGTGCCAGCGGTCACTTCCGACGGGAGGGCCTTGTGTTCGAGCAGTACTTC
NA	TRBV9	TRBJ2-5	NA	CASSVVEGAKETQYF	TGTGCCAGCAGCGTAGTTGAGGGCGCAAAAGAGACCCAGTACTTC
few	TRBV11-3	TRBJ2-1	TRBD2	CASSLDSGRAANEQFF	TGTGCCAGCAGCTTAGATAGTGGGAGGGCCGCGAATGAGCAGTTCTTC
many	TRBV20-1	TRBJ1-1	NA	CSARAPLNTEAFF	TGCAGTGCTAGAGCCCCCTTGAACACTGAAGCTTTCTTT
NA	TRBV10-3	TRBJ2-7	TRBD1	CDIRTGGSDEQYF	TGTGACATCAGGACAGGGGGATCCGACGAGCAGTACTTC
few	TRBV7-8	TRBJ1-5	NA	CASSSYRISNQPQHF	TGTGCCAGCAGCTCGTACAGAATTAGCAATCAGCCCCAGCATTTT
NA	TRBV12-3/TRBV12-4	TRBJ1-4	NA	CASSLTGAYEKLFF	TGTGCCAGCAGTTTAACGGGGGCCTATGAAAAACTGTTTTTT
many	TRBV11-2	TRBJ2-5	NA	CASSLSTPGGQYF	TGTGCCAGCAGCTTATCCACCCCTGGGGGCCAGTACTTC
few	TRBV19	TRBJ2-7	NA	CASSSYPRDTYEQYF	TGTGCCAGTAGTTCCTACCCCAGGGATACCTACGAGCAGTACTTC
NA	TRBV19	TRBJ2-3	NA	CASSTLGGTGTDTQYF	TGTGCCAGTAGTACCCTGGGCGGGACGGGCACAGATACGCAGTATTTT
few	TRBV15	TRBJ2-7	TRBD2	CATSSESGTSGGRYEQYF	TGTGCCACCAGCAGTGAATCCGGGACTAGCGGGGGCCGCTACGAGCAGTACTTC
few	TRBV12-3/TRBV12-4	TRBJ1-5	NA	CASSTGPSQPQHF	TGTGCCAGCAGTACAGGACCTAGTCAGCCCCAGCATTTT
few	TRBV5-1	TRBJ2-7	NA	CASSFNGGTIGEQYF	TGCGCCAGCAGCTTTAATGGAGGAACTATCGGCGAGCAGTACTTC
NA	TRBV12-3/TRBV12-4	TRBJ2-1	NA	CASNRGVGTEQFF	TGTGCCAGCAACCGCGGTGTAGGGACTGAGCAGTTCTTC
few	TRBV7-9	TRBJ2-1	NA	CASSFSFRGNEQFF	TGTGCCAGCAGCTTCTCCTTTAGGGGGAATGAGCAGTTCTTC
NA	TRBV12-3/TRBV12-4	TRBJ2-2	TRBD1	CASTDRANTGELFF	TGTGCCAGCACCGACAGGGCGAACACCGGGGAGCTGTTTTTT
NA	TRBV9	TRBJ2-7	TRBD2	CASSPSLAGSYEQYF	TGTGCCAGCAGCCCCTCACTAGCGGGGTCTTACGAGCAGTACTTC
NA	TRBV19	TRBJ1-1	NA	CASSIPGRNTEAFF	TGTGCCAGTAGTATCCCGGGCAGGAACACTGAAGCTTTCTTT
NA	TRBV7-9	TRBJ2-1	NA	CASSLRAGNEQFF	TGTGCCAGCAGCTTAAGGGCGGGCAATGAGCAGTTCTTC
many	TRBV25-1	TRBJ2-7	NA	CASSGTSYEQYF	TGTGCCAGCAGTGGGACCAGCTACGAGCAGTACTTC
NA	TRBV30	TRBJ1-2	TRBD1	CAWSRQGYYGYTF	TGTGCCTGGAGTCGACAGGGCTACTATGGCTACACCTTC
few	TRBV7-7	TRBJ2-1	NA	CASSSYQGGSYNEQFF	TGTGCTAGCAGCTCCTATCAGGGGGGGTCCTACAATGAGCAGTTCTTC
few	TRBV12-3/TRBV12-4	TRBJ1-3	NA	CASSRFRLSGNTIYF	TGTGCCAGCAGTCGATTCAGGCTCTCTGGAAACACCATATATTTT
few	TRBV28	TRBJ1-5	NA	CASSFSSGQYSNQPQHF	TGTGCCAGCAGCTTTTCCTCCGGACAGTATAGCAATCAGCCCCAGCATTTT
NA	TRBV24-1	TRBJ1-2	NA	CATSRSAYGYTF	TGTGCCACCAGTCGGTCAGCCTATGGCTACACCTTC
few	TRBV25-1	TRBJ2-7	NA	CASTRSGRAYEQYF	TGTGCCAGCACGCGGAGCGGGCGAGCCTACGAGCAGTACTTC
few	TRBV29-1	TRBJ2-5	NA	CSVEERRVTLGAETQYF	TGCAGCGTTGAAGAGAGGAGGGTCACCCTCGGGGCAGAGACCCAGTACTTC
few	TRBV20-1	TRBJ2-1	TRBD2	CSARVQLAGVYEQFF	TGCAGTGCTAGAGTGCAACTAGCGGGAGTCTATGAGCAGTTCTTC